This T cell receptor beta chain was retrieved from a study of kidney transplant recipient with SARS-CoV-2 infection. This clonotype was picked up many times. One entry per CDR3 protein results from TCRdb running MiXCR on the reads. The table includes fewer than 250,000 distinct CDR3 sequences, less than 35% detected once. CDR1 is MNHEY, CDR2 SVGAGI, per germline. The CDR3 contains 15 residues. V was cut by 5 bases and J by 4 bases, with 14 bases left in between. This TCR derives from a male patient aged 25-45 years who had COVID-19 and was a kidney transplant recipient. Some T cells may be the graft donor's. Specimen: a blood sample, collected at baseline and between days 110 and 120 from a kidney transplant recipient. The V gene is TRBV6-5, the J gene TRBJ2-2, with D unclear. The CDR3 bases are TGTGCCAGCAGTAGACAATGGAAAGGCACCGGGGAGCTGTTTTTT. Encoded protein: CASSRQWKGTGELFF.